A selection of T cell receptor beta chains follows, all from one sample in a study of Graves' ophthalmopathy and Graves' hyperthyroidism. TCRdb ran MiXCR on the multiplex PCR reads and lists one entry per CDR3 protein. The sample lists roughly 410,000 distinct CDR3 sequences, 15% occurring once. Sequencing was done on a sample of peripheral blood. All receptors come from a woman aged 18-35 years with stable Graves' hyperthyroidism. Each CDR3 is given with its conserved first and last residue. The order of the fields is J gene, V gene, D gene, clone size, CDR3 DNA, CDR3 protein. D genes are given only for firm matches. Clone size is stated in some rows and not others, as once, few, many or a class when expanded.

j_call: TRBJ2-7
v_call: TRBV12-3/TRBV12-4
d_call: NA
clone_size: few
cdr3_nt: TGTGCCAGCAGCAATACCAGGGAAGGGTGGTCCTACGAGCAGTACTTC
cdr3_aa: CASSNTREGWSYEQYF

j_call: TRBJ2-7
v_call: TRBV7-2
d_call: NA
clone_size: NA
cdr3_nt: TGTGCCAGCTCCGCCTCTTCCAGGACGGGATACGAGCAGTACTTC
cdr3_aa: CASSASSRTGYEQYF

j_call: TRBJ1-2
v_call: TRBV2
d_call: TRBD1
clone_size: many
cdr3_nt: TGTGCCAGCAACAGGGGACATCAAGATTATGGCTACACCTTC
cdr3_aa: CASNRGHQDYGYTF

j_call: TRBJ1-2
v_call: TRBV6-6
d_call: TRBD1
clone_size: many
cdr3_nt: TGTGCCAGCAGCCGCCTCCCTTCCGGGACAGGGGGCGCTTGGGGCTACACCTTC
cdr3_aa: CASSRLPSGTGGAWGYTF

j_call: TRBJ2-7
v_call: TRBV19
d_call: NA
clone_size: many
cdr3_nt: TGTGCCAGCTCTCCCGGAGGGGTTTCCTACGAGCAGTACTTC
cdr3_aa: CASSPGGVSYEQYF

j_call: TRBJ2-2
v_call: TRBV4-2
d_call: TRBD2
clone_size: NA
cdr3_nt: TGTGCCAGCAGCCGTGAAGCTAGCGGGGGCGCGAACACCGGGGAGCTGTTTTTT
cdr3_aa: CASSREASGGANTGELFF

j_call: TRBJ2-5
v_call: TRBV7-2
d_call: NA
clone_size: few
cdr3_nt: TGTGCCAGCAGCTTGGGTGGGGTTGGTCCCCAGTACTTC
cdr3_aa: CASSLGGVGPQYF

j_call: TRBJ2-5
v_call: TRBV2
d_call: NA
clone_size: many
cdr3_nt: TGTGCCAGCAGTGAAGCGGTGGGCTCAGAGACCCAGTACTTC
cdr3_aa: CASSEAVGSETQYF

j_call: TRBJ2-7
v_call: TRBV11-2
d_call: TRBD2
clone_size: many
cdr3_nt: TGTGCCAGCAGCTTAGTACCGCGGGGGGCCCAAATCTACGAGCAGTACTTC
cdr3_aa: CASSLVPRGAQIYEQYF

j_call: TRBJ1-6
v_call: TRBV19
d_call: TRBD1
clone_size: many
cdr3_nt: TGTGCCAGTAGTATTCCGGGACAGGGTAATTCACCCCTCCACTTT
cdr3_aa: CASSIPGQGNSPLHF

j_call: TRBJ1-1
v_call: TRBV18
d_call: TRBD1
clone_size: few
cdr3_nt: TGTGCCAGCTCACCACCTACAGGGGTTGCTGAAGCTTTCTTT
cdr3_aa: CASSPPTGVAEAFF

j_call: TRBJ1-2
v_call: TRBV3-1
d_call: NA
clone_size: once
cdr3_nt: TGTGCCAGCAGTGGGACCGATGCTAACTATGGCTACACCTTC
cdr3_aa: CASSGTDANYGYTF

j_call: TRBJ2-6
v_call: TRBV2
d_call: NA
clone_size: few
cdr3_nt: TGTGCCAGCAGGGAAGGGGCTGGGGCCAACGTCCTGACTTTC
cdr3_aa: CASREGAGANVLTF

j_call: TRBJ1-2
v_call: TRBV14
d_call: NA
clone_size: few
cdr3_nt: TGTGCCAGCAGCCAAGAGGCGGGGTTGCGGGGGATGAACTATGGCTACACCTTC
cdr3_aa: CASSQEAGLRGMNYGYTF

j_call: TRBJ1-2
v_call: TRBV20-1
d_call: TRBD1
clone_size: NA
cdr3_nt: TGCAGTGCCCTCCGACAGGGGGAGAAGGGCTACACCTTC
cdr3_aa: CSALRQGEKGYTF

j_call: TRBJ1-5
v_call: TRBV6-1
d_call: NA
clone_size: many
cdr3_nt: TGTGCCAGCAAAGGGGCAGCAAATCAGCCCCAGCATTTT
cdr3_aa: CASKGAANQPQHF

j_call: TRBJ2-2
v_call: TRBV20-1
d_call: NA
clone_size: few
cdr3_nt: TGCAGTGCTAGAAAGGCCAAAAACACCGGGGAGCTGTTTTTT
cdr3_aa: CSARKAKNTGELFF

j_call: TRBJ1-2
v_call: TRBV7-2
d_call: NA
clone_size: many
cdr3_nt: TGTGCCAGCAGCCCCGAGACAGCCGTATACTATGGCTACACCTTC
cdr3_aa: CASSPETAVYYGYTF

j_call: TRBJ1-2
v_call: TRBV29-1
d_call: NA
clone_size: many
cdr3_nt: TGCAGCGTTGTGACTCTGGGCTATGGCTACACCTTC
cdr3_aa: CSVVTLGYGYTF

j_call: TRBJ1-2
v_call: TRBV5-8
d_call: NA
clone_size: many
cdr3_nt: TGTGCCAGCAGCTTGGTCGGCAGCCAAAACTATGGCTACACCTTC
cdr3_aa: CASSLVGSQNYGYTF

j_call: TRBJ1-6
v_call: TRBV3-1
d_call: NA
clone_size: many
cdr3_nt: TGTGCCAGCAGCCCGCGACTCGGGTATAATTCACCCCTCCACTTT
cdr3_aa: CASSPRLGYNSPLHF

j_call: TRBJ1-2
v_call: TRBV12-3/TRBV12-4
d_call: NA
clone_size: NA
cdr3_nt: TGTGCCAGCAGCCCTCCCGGACTCTATGGCTACACCTTC
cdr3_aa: CASSPPGLYGYTF

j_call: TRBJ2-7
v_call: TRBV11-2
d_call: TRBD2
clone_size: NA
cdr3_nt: TGTGTCAGCTGCTTCACCGGGAGCGGGGGTACCTACGAGCAGTACTTC
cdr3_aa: CVSCFTGSGGTYEQYF

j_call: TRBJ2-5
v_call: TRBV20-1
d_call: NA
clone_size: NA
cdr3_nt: TGCAGTGCCAGTCGGGGGCAGGAGACCCAGTACTTC
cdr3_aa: CSASRGQETQYF

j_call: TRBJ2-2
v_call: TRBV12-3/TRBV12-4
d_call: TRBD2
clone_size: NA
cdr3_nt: TGTGCCAGCACATCCCCTGGGGGGGAGAGCACCGGGGAGCTGTTTTTT
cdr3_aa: CASTSPGGESTGELFF

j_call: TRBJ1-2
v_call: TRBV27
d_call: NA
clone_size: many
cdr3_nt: TGTGCCAGCAGTTCCAGGGAGTTGTTTGGCTACACCTTC
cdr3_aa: CASSSRELFGYTF

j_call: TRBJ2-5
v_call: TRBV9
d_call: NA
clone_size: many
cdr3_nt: TGTGCCAGCAGCGTAACGGTCCAAGAGACCCAGTACTTC
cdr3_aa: CASSVTVQETQYF

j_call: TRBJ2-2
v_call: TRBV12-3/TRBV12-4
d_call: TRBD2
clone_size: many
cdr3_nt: TGTGCCAGCAGTAAAGCGGGGGGGCAAAACGGGGAGCTGTTTTTT
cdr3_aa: CASSKAGGQNGELFF

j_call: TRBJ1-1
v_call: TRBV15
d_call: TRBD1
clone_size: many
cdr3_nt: TGTGCCACCAGCGGTCCGGTCGACAGGGGGCCCCTGACCACTGAAGCTTTCTTT
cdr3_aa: CATSGPVDRGPLTTEAFF

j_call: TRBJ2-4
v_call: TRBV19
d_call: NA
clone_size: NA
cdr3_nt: TGTGCCAGTAGTATGTTAGACGGATTTAAAAACATTCAGTACTTC
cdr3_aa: CASSMLDGFKNIQYF

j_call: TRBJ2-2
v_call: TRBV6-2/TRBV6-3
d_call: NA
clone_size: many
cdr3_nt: TGTGCCAGCGGTGGGCTCGGCACCGGGGAGCTGTTTTTT
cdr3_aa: CASGGLGTGELFF

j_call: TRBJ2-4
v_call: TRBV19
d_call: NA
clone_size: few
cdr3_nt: TGTGCCAGTAGTATCCCCCGACGGGGGACCGGGAACATTCAGTACTTC
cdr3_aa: CASSIPRRGTGNIQYF

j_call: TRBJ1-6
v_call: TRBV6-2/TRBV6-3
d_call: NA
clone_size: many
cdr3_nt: TGTGCCAGCAGTTACTCCGGGGTTAATTCACCCCCCCACTTT
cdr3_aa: CASSYSGVNSPPHF